This passage covers 32 T cell receptor beta chains from one sample sequenced in a study of cytomegalovirus exposure and HLA in healthy donors. The PCR contained 60 Vbeta and 13 Jbeta primers. Clones were read by immunoSEQ multiplex PCR, and TCRdb kept only the in-frame ones, dropping some. The data show about 200,000 clones, almost 80% seen once. The sequenced material came from PBMCs. These receptors were obtained from a male donor in good health and CMV-seronegative.

V usage is TRBV5-4 and J usage is TRBJ2-1; 9 bases are shared with TRBD1. Germline-derived CDR1 and CDR2 are SGHNT and YYREEE (reference sequence). The CDR3 extends over 14 amino acids. V lost 3 bases to trimming and J lost 8 bases; unmatched junction nucleotides: 6. DNA of the CDR3: TGTGCCAGCAGCTCCTCGGGACAGGGCTATGAGCAGTTCTTC. Translated, it gives CASSSSGQGYEQFF.

This clone was seen only once. The rearrangement links TRBV27 to TRBJ2-1, with 10 bases fitting TRBD2. V shed 8 bases and J 3 bases; nucleotides not matched to a gene: 7. The V gene's germline CDR1 is MNHEY and CDR2 SMNVEV (reference sequence). CDR3 length: 15 residues. Here the CDR3 DNA reads TGTGCCAGCGGGCCCCGGACTAGCGGCTACAATGAGCAGTTCTTC. Amino acid sequence: CASGPRTSGYNEQFF.

This clone appeared a few times. The chain recombines TRBV5-6 with TRBJ1-2; 10 positions match TRBD1. The germline CDR1 and CDR2 sequences are SGHDT and YYEEEE. With 3 bases clipped from V and 4 bases from J, the junction kept 9 bases outside the gene matches. The CDR3 length is 16 residues. The CDR3 reads CASSSAPGQGIYGYTF. CDR3 DNA: TGTGCCAGCAGCTCCGCGCCGGGACAGGGGATCTATGGCTACACCTTC.

A note on this clone: Mismatch with germline at one junction end may stem from a read error. The chain recombines TRBV7-9 with TRBJ2-7, with 15 nucleotides matching TRBD2. Germline-derived CDR1 and CDR2 are SEHNR and FQNEAQ (reference sequence). The length of the CDR3 is 16 residues. The CDR3 reads CSSSLAVGLAGGEQYF. In DNA, the CDR3 is TGTTCCAGCAGCTTAGCGGTGGGACTAGCGGGAGGCGAGCAGTACTTC.

This rearrangement joins TRBV28 to TRBJ1-3; no definite D call. The CDR3 length is 15 residues. The V and J ends lost 5 bases and 0 bases respectively, with 11 bases between them. Germline-derived CDR1 and CDR2 are MDHEN and SYDVKM. CDR3 sequence (DNA): TGTGCCAGCAGTCCCCCGGTCTCCTCTGGAAACACCATATATTTT. The encoded protein is CASSPPVSSGNTIYF.

The genes are TRBV10-3 and TRBJ1-4; 11 bases line up with TRBD1. CDR1 ENHRY and CDR2 SYGVKD come from the germline V gene. The CDR3 spans 15 residues. With 0 bases clipped from V and 7 bases from J, the junction kept 1 base outside the gene matches. CDR3 coding DNA: TGTGCCATCAGTGAGTCCGGGACAGGGGGTGAAAAACTGTTTTTT. Translation gives CAISESGTGGEKLFF.

The chain is built from TRBV19 and TRBJ2-5; D might be TRBD2 (5 bases). This CDR3 is built from 16 residues. V was pared by 3 bases and J by 0 bases, with 14 bases between. Germline CDR1 is LNHDA and CDR2 is SQIVND (reference sequence). CDR3 amino acids: CASSIWIMRDQETQYF. The CDR3 nucleotides are TGTGCCAGTAGTATTTGGATCATGAGGGACCAAGAGACCCAGTACTTC.

This chain links TRBV5-1 with TRBJ2-1; D might be TRBD2 (5 bases). The germline V gene encodes CDR1 SGHRS and CDR2 YFSETQ. This CDR3 is built from 15 residues. V was cut by 0 bases and J by 4 bases, with 11 bases left in between. CDR3 in amino acids: CASSLVGERYNEQFF. Written as DNA, the CDR3 is TGCGCCAGCAGCTTGGTCGGGGAGAGGTACAATGAGCAGTTCTTC.

This clone is a singleton in its sample. This rearrangement joins TRBV27 to TRBJ2-7; 8 nucleotides agree with TRBD2. This CDR3 region has 15 residues. Unmatched junction bases numbered 7, after V lost 5 bases and J lost 1 base. Germline V gene lookup returns CDR1 MNHEY and CDR2 SMNVEV (reference sequence). DNA of the CDR3: TGTGCCAGCAGTCCCAGACTAGCGCCGTCCTACGAGCAGTACTTC. Protein sequence: CASSPRLAPSYEQYF.

The table lists this clone with a count of one. The rearrangement joins TRBV7-3 to TRBJ1-1, with 7 nucleotides matching TRBD1. J gave up 3 bases and V 5 bases, and 9 bases lay outside the gene matches. The CDR3 runs 15 residues. Per germline, CDR1 SGHTA and CDR2 FQGTGA. The CDR3 region is CASSQDRVPYTEAFF. For the CDR3, the DNA is TGTGCCAGCAGCCAAGACAGGGTTCCATACACTGAAGCTTTCTTT.

The gene calls are TRBV7-9 and TRBJ2-5; D perhaps matches TRBD2 (6 bases). The CDR3 is 15 residues long. Germline CDR1 reads SEHNR; CDR2 reads FQNEAQ (reference sequence). Between the trimmed V and J ends, which lost 2 bases and 2 bases, there was a span of 12 bases. CDR3 DNA: TGTGCCAGCAGCTTAATTGGGGCGGGACAAGAGACCCAGTACTTC. Amino acid sequence: CASSLIGAGQETQYF.

The chain joins TRBV29-1 to TRBJ2-1; a weak D match, TRBD1 (6 bases). The CDR3 is made up of 15 amino acids. V was pared by 5 bases and J by 1 base, with 15 bases between. The germline gives CDR1 SQVTM, CDR2 ANQGSEA. The DNA for the CDR3 is TGCAGCGTTATTATGGTACAGGGTTCCTACAATGAGCAGTTCTTC. Translating it yields CSVIMVQGSYNEQFF.

This clone came up once. The chain joins TRBV5-1 to TRBJ2-1, with a tentative D call TRBD2 (5 bases). Per the germline V gene, CDR1 is SGHRS and CDR2 is YFSETQ. V lost 0 bases and J 0 bases, leaving 16 bases between the germline ends. The CDR3 sequence is 18 residues long. CDR3 protein: CASSLETAGASSYNEQFF. The CDR3 DNA follows: TGCGCCAGCAGCTTGGAGACGGCGGGCGCGAGCTCCTACAATGAGCAGTTCTTC.

This chain connects TRBV19 to TRBJ2-4; tentative D call: TRBD1 (5 bases). Germline assignment: CDR1 LNHDA and CDR2 SQIVND (reference sequence). Trimming took off 3 bases at V and 0 bases at J, with 12 bases between the two ends. The length of the CDR3 is 16 residues. The CDR3 loop reads CASSMDTHLAKNIQYF. The CDR3 nucleotides are TGTGCCAGTAGTATGGACACACATCTAGCCAAAAACATTCAGTACTTC.

V and J are TRBV6-5 and TRBJ2-4, with TRBD1 matching over 8 bases. This CDR3 region has 15 residues. Germline-derived CDR1 and CDR2 are MNHEY and SVGAGI. V lost 3 bases, J lost 9 bases, and 10 bases stayed unmatched. The CDR3 sequence is CASSYTGRGLVIQYF. The CDR3 DNA reads TGTGCCAGCAGTTATACGGGCAGGGGGCTTGTCATTCAGTACTTC.

V and J are TRBV18 and TRBJ2-1; 10 positions agree with TRBD2. The germline V gene encodes CDR1 KGHSH and CDR2 LQKENI. The CDR3 covers 15 residues. V gave up 1 base and J gave up 5 bases; unmatched junction bases: 2. CDR3 nucleotides: TGTGCCAGCTCACCACTAGCGGGAGGCAACAATGAGCAGTTCTTC. It specifies CASSPLAGGNNEQFF.

The rearrangement uses TRBV27 and TRBJ1-5; the D is unclear. There are 14 residues in the CDR3. Trimming pared 0 bases from V and 4 bases from J, leaving 7 bases between. The germline CDR1 and CDR2 sequences are MNHEY and SMNVEV (reference sequence). The CDR3 DNA follows: TGTGCCAGCAGTTTATCGGGCGGGAATCAGCCCCAGCATTTT. It is translated as CASSLSGGNQPQHF.

The genes are TRBV19 and TRBJ2-3, with 7 bases matching TRBD2. This CDR3 is built from 14 residues. V was pared by 7 bases and J by 2 bases, with 6 bases of the junction left unmatched. Germline CDR1 and CDR2: LNHDA and SQIVND (reference sequence). The CDR3 loop reads CASTGGRATDTQYF. DNA for the CDR3: TGTGCCAGTACTGGTGGGAGGGCCACAGATACGCAGTATTTT. The full variable domain, completed using reference TRBV19 and TRBJ2-3, is DGGITQSPKYLFRKEGQNVTLSCEQNLNHDAMYWYRQDPGQGLRLIYYSQIVNDFQKGDIAEGYSVSREKKESFPLTVTSAQKNPTAFYLCASTGGRATDTQYFGPGTRLTVL.

The chain combines TRBV5-5 with TRBJ2-7; 8 bases are a match to TRBD1. The CDR3 has 15 residues. CDR1 is SGHKS, CDR2 YYEKEE, per germline (reference sequence). V lost 3 bases to trimming and J lost 3 bases; unmatched junction nucleotides: 8. CDR3 region: CASSWTTGANYEQYF. The CDR3 DNA reads as TGTGCCAGCAGCTGGACGACAGGGGCCAACTACGAGCAGTACTTC.

The chain recombines TRBV30 with TRBJ2-3, with TRBD1 matching 7 bases. CDR3 size: 13 residues. Germline trimming cut 3 bases from V and 4 bases from J; bases unmatched to any gene: 4. Per germline, CDR1 GTSNPN and CDR2 SVGIG (reference sequence). The CDR3 loop reads CAWSRQGPDTQYF. The CDR3 DNA is TGTGCCTGGAGCCGACAGGGCCCAGATACGCAGTATTTT.

The J gene is TRBJ2-3, the V gene TRBV5-4; 7 nucleotides align to TRBD2. Germline loops: CDR1 SGHNT, CDR2 YYREEE (reference sequence). The CDR3 runs 16 residues. Germline trimming cut 3 bases from V and 1 base from J; bases unmatched to any gene: 8. The CDR3 is CASSSPGLFGTDTQYF. In nucleotides, the CDR3 is TGTGCCAGCAGCTCTCCGGGACTATTTGGCACAGATACGCAGTATTTT.

The chain employs TRBV11-3 and TRBJ2-1; 8 positions match TRBD2. The CDR3 totals 15 residues. Germline lookup yields CDR1 SGHNT and CDR2 YENEEA. With 1 base clipped from V and 5 bases from J, the junction kept 4 bases outside the gene matches. The DNA of the CDR3 is TGTGCCAGCAGCTTAGGGAGGACTAGCAACAATGAGCAGTTCTTC. Translating gives CASSLGRTSNNEQFF.

This chain connects TRBV2 to TRBJ2-1, with 9 bases matching TRBD1. J was trimmed by 2 bases and V by 3 bases; bases with no gene match: 5. Germline V gives CDR1 SNHLY, CDR2 FYNNEI. The CDR3 totals 16 residues. CDR3 DNA: TGTGCCAGCAGTGATGCGACAGGGGGTCCCTACAATGAGCAGTTCTTC. The encoded protein is CASSDATGGPYNEQFF.

J is TRBJ1-2 and V is TRBV7-9, with TRBD1 identical over 7 bases. Germline trimming cut 8 bases from V and 2 bases from J; bases unmatched to any gene: 17. This CDR3 is built from 17 residues. Germline CDR1 SEHNR, CDR2 FQNEAQ (reference sequence). For the CDR3, the DNA is TGTGCCAGCTTTCTTCCAAGGGACAGCGCACGGAACTATGGCTACACCTTC. It translates to CASFLPRDSARNYGYTF.

The chain couples TRBV25-1 to TRBJ2-7; the D is unclear. CDR1 is MGHDK, CDR2 SYGVNS, per germline. The V end lost 2 bases, the J end lost 7 bases, and 6 bases lay between the germline ends. The CDR3 sequence is 11 residues long. This chain's CDR3 is CASSEAPEQYF. DNA of the CDR3: TGTGCCAGCAGTGAAGCGCCTGAGCAGTACTTC.

The V and J genes are TRBV11-1 and TRBJ2-7; perhaps TRBD1 as D (6 bases). The CDR3 contains 13 residues. Trimming removed 2 bases from V and 7 bases from J, with 12 bases in between. Germline V CDR1 and CDR2: SGHAT, FQDESV (reference sequence). The CDR3 is CASSLKGVEEQYF. The CDR3 bases are TGTGCCAGCAGCTTAAAGGGGGTAGAGGAGCAGTACTTC.

The chain joins TRBV6-1 to TRBJ2-2; D possibly corresponds to TRBD1 (6 bases). Per the germline V gene, CDR1 is MNHNS and CDR2 is SASEGT. V was clipped by 4 bases and J by 2 bases, with 8 bases between them. This CDR3 contains 14 residues. CDR3 region: CASSGQVNTGELFF. CDR3 sequence (DNA): TGTGCCAGCAGTGGACAGGTTAACACCGGGGAGCTGTTTTTT.

The chain is built from TRBV27 and TRBJ2-2; 8 bases fit TRBD2. Looked up from germline, CDR1 is MNHEY and CDR2 is SMNVEV (reference sequence). V lost 4 bases, J lost 8 bases, and 12 bases stayed unmatched. This CDR3 contains 16 residues. CDR3 amino acids: CASSSRSGSLGGELFF. The CDR3 DNA is TGTGCCAGCAGTTCCCGAAGCGGGAGTCTGGGAGGGGAGCTGTTTTTT.

This clone was detected a few times. Other DNA variants within this sample encode the same CDR3. This chain links TRBV5-1 with TRBJ1-4; possible D gene TRBD1, 5 bases. V shed 4 bases and J shed 4 bases, with 11 bases lying between them. Germline V gives CDR1 SGHRS, CDR2 YFSETQ. The CDR3 runs 14 residues. CDR3 in DNA: TGCGCCAGCAGCCTGGGGCAGGGTAATGAAAAACTGTTTTTT. Protein: CASSLGQGNEKLFF.

The rearrangement uses TRBV6-5 and TRBJ2-5; D may be TRBD1 (6 bases). The CDR3 contains 16 residues. CDR1 is MNHEY, CDR2 SVGAGI, per germline. The ends were cut back, 2 bases at V and 4 bases at J, with 17 bases in the middle. The CDR3 here is CASSYDPRTGIETQYF. As DNA, the CDR3 is TGTGCCAGCAGTTACGATCCGCGTACAGGGATAGAGACCCAGTACTTC.

CDR3 sequence: CASSMVREAFF. The DNA of the CDR3 is TGTGCCAGTAGTATGGTGCGCGAAGCTTTCTTT. The rearrangement joins TRBV19 to TRBJ1-1; the D is unclear. Trimming stripped 3 bases from V and 8 bases from J, with 7 bases between. The CDR3 sequence is 11 residues long. Looked up from germline, CDR1 is LNHDA and CDR2 is SQIVND (reference sequence).

V usage is TRBV19 and J usage is TRBJ2-7, with TRBD1 identical over 10 bases. Germline CDR1 LNHDA, CDR2 SQIVND (reference sequence). The V segment lost 1 base and the J segment 5 bases; nucleotides outside the gene matches: 8. The CDR3 is 16 residues long. The chain's CDR3 is CASSIAPGTGADEQYF. DNA for the CDR3: TGTGCCAGTAGTATAGCCCCAGGGACAGGGGCTGACGAGCAGTACTTC.